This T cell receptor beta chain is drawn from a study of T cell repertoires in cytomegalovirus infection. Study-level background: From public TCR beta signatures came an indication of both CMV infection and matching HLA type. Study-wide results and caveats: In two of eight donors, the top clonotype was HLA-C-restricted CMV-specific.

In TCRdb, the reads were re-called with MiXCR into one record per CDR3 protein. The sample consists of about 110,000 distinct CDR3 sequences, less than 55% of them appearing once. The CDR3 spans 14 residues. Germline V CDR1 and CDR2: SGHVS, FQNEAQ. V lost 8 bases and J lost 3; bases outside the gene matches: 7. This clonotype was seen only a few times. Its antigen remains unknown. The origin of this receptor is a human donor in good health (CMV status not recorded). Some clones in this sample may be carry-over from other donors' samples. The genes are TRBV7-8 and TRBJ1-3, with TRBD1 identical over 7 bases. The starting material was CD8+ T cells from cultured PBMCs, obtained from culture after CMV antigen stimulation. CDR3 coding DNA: TGTGCCAGCTCAGACAGGGCAAGTGGAAACACCATATATTTT. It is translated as CASSDRASGNTIYF.